The source of this TCR beta chain is a study of T cell responses to AZD1222 COVID-19 vaccine. Broader study findings: Among those given AZD1222, only 6 or 7 were seropositive at baseline.

On this clone itself: Its target is unknown.

Analyses pooled second doses at about 4 or about 12 weeks. J gave up 4 bases and V 5 bases, and 6 bases lay outside the gene matches. From germline, CDR1 is SEHNR and CDR2 FQNEAQ (reference sequence). The CDR3 length is 15 residues. Profiling relied on immunoSEQ multiplex PCR, and the TCRdb table lists in-frame clones only, not all of them. The table has about 130,000 clones, roughly 90% seen once. The sample consisted of peripheral blood, taken 28 days after the second AZD1222 dose. The TCR was taken from an adult who received the AZD1222 COVID-19 vaccine. The chain joins TRBV7-9 to TRBJ1-3; 9 positions match TRBD1. The CDR3 reads CASSTTGTGGNTIYF. The CDR3 DNA sequence: TGTGCCAGCAGCACAACCGGGACAGGGGGAAACACCATATATTTT.